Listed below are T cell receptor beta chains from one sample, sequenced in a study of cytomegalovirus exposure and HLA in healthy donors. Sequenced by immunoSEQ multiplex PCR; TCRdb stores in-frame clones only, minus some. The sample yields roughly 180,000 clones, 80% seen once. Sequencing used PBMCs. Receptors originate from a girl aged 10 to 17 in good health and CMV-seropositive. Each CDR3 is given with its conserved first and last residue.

CDR3aa: CASSATGRSYEQYF
v_gene: TRBV6-5
j_gene: TRBJ2-7

CDR3aa: CASSQTRAYNEQFF
v_gene: TRBV4-3
j_gene: TRBJ2-1

CDR3aa: CASKQGAFETQYF
v_gene: TRBV6-1
j_gene: TRBJ2-5

CDR3aa: CASSYFGGKNTEAFF
v_gene: TRBV6-5
j_gene: TRBJ1-1

CDR3aa: CASSLVRGPNTGELFF
v_gene: TRBV11-2
j_gene: TRBJ2-2

CDR3aa: CASSQVQGLGAFF
v_gene: TRBV14
j_gene: TRBJ1-1

CDR3aa: CSVEDRTGYGYTF
v_gene: TRBV29-1
j_gene: TRBJ1-2

CDR3aa: CASGRGTYEQYF
v_gene: TRBV15
j_gene: TRBJ2-7

CDR3aa: CASSPGGTANYGYTF
v_gene: TRBV4-3
j_gene: TRBJ1-2

CDR3aa: CASSLELSGGRETQYF
v_gene: TRBV5-1
j_gene: TRBJ2-5

CDR3aa: CASSDVAFSYNEQFF
v_gene: TRBV6-4
j_gene: TRBJ2-1

CDR3aa: CASSPGTYTGRAFF
v_gene: TRBV6-5
j_gene: TRBJ1-1

CDR3aa: CASSLVGSGMFTDTQYF
v_gene: TRBV7-8
j_gene: TRBJ2-3

CDR3aa: CARGQGATEAFF
v_gene: TRBV30
j_gene: TRBJ1-1

CDR3aa: CASSPNSGANVLTF
v_gene: TRBV7-6
j_gene: TRBJ2-6

CDR3aa: CAASQTSNEQFF
v_gene: TRBV10-3
j_gene: TRBJ2-1

CDR3aa: CASSGQTGILITGELFF
v_gene: TRBV7-9
j_gene: TRBJ2-2

CDR3aa: CASSPAGSSYNEQFF
v_gene: TRBV7-6
j_gene: TRBJ2-1

CDR3aa: CASSLSPGGRQPQHF
v_gene: TRBV27
j_gene: TRBJ1-5

CDR3aa: CASSLGLALYNEQFF
v_gene: TRBV18
j_gene: TRBJ2-1

CDR3aa: CAISEPPRARETGELFF
v_gene: TRBV10-3
j_gene: TRBJ2-2

CDR3aa: CASSQRERANYGYTF
v_gene: TRBV4-2
j_gene: TRBJ1-2

CDR3aa: CASSEELAGGYEQYF
v_gene: TRBV6-1
j_gene: NA

CDR3aa: CASSLLAGGPSYEQYF
v_gene: TRBV5-1
j_gene: TRBJ2-7

CDR3aa: CASRDRKDTEAFF
v_gene: TRBV19
j_gene: TRBJ1-1

CDR3aa: CASSLGDRNTEAFF
v_gene: TRBV5-6
j_gene: TRBJ1-1

CDR3aa: CASSLAETQYF
v_gene: TRBV7-6
j_gene: TRBJ2-5

CDR3aa: CASSERVQETQYF
v_gene: TRBV2
j_gene: TRBJ2-5

CDR3aa: CASSSSGAVGYEQYF
v_gene: TRBV5-4
j_gene: TRBJ2-7

CDR3aa: CSVEGRGPDYEQYF
v_gene: TRBV29-1
j_gene: TRBJ2-7

CDR3aa: CASSIRGRGSGNTIYF
v_gene: TRBV19
j_gene: TRBJ1-3

CDR3aa: CASSPTSGRLEQYF
v_gene: TRBV7-3
j_gene: TRBJ2-7

CDR3aa: CASMRQQPQHF
v_gene: TRBV6-1
j_gene: TRBJ1-5

CDR3aa: CASSPGRTGTYEQYF
v_gene: TRBV6-5
j_gene: TRBJ2-7

CDR3aa: CASSLNWGRIDKNIQYF
v_gene: TRBV5-8
j_gene: TRBJ2-4

CDR3aa: CASSQEPRYFEAFF
v_gene: TRBV14
j_gene: TRBJ1-1

CDR3aa: CASSFSTSVFSSEQYF
v_gene: TRBV7-7
j_gene: TRBJ2-7

CDR3aa: CAWSDTDRGYGETQYF
v_gene: TRBV30
j_gene: TRBJ2-5

CDR3aa: CATGRSTDTQYF
v_gene: TRBV19
j_gene: TRBJ2-3

CDR3aa: CASSPGQGAGEQYF
v_gene: TRBV6-5
j_gene: TRBJ2-7

CDR3aa: CAISDTGTSGSGSYNEQFF
v_gene: TRBV10-3
j_gene: TRBJ2-1

CDR3aa: CAWSVVAGDSEQFF
v_gene: TRBV30
j_gene: TRBJ2-1